Listed below are T cell receptor beta chains from one sample, sequenced in a study of blood T cell repertoires in COVID-19. Sequencing used immunoSEQ multiplex PCR; TCRdb keeps in-frame clones, though not all of them. The table lists 24,000 or so clones, about 90% of them singletons. The sample consisted of peripheral blood. Every receptor here comes from a man between 65 and 85 years old in a cohort sampled during active COVID-19. Each CDR3 is given with its conserved first and last residue. Each record gives: clone size, V gene, D gene, J gene, CDR3 protein, CDR3 DNA. D genes are given only for firm matches. Clone size appears in some rows only: once, few, many, or a class for an expanded clone.

clone size: few
V gene: TRBV6-2/TRBV6-3
D gene: NA
J gene: TRBJ2-7
CDR3 protein: CASSYQSGERGEQYF
CDR3 DNA: TGTGCCAGCAGTTACCAGTCAGGTGAACGGGGCGAGCAGTACTTC

clone size: NA
V gene: TRBV19
D gene: TRBD1
J gene: TRBJ2-7
CDR3 protein: CASSAGQGRSSYEQYF
CDR3 DNA: TGTGCCAGTAGTGCGGGACAGGGGAGAAGCTCCTACGAGCAGTACTTC

clone size: NA
V gene: TRBV27
D gene: NA
J gene: TRBJ2-1
CDR3 protein: CASHLRPGSNEQFF
CDR3 DNA: TGTGCCAGCCACTTACGTCCAGGTAGCAATGAGCAGTTCTTC

clone size: NA
V gene: TRBV5-1
D gene: TRBD1
J gene: TRBJ2-3
CDR3 protein: CASSLIGDRAADTQYF
CDR3 DNA: TGCGCCAGCAGCTTGATAGGGGACAGGGCGGCAGATACGCAGTATTTT

clone size: NA
V gene: TRBV28
D gene: TRBD1
J gene: TRBJ1-3
CDR3 protein: CASEQGNGNTIYF
CDR3 DNA: TGTGCCAGCGAACAGGGGAATGGAAACACCATATATTTT

clone size: NA
V gene: TRBV4-3
D gene: TRBD1
J gene: TRBJ2-3
CDR3 protein: CASSQESGQGAADTQYF
CDR3 DNA: TGCGCCAGCAGCCAAGAATCGGGGCAGGGGGCAGCTGATACGCAGTATTTT

clone size: NA
V gene: TRBV4-1
D gene: TRBD1
J gene: TRBJ1-1
CDR3 protein: CASSQTGFEAFF
CDR3 DNA: TGCGCCAGCAGCCAGACAGGGTTTGAAGCTTTCTTT

clone size: NA
V gene: TRBV5-1
D gene: TRBD2
J gene: TRBJ2-3
CDR3 protein: CASSLPTSVSTDTQYF
CDR3 DNA: TGCGCCAGCAGCCTACCGACTAGCGTTAGCACAGATACGCAGTATTTT

clone size: medium-sized
V gene: TRBV24-1
D gene: NA
J gene: TRBJ2-7
CDR3 protein: CATGGTAPTREQYF
CDR3 DNA: TGTGCCACCGGCGGGACAGCTCCTACCCGCGAGCAGTACTTC

clone size: NA
V gene: TRBV6-6
D gene: NA
J gene: TRBJ2-7
CDR3 protein: CASSAGLAETYEQYF
CDR3 DNA: TGTGCCAGCAGTGCGGGGTTAGCTGAAACCTACGAGCAGTACTTC

clone size: NA
V gene: TRBV6-5
D gene: NA
J gene: TRBJ2-5
CDR3 protein: CASSYTAQETQYF
CDR3 DNA: TGTGCCAGCAGTTACACAGCCCAAGAGACCCAGTACTTC

clone size: NA
V gene: TRBV28
D gene: NA
J gene: TRBJ1-5
CDR3 protein: CASSTGGQPQHF
CDR3 DNA: TGTGCCAGCAGCACGGGAGGTCAGCCCCAGCATTTT

clone size: NA
V gene: TRBV7-6
D gene: NA
J gene: TRBJ2-7
CDR3 protein: CASSLEPIPTYEQYF
CDR3 DNA: TGTGCCAGCAGCTTAGAGCCTATACCCACCTACGAGCAGTACTTC

clone size: NA
V gene: TRBV6-5
D gene: TRBD1
J gene: TRBJ2-7
CDR3 protein: CASSWRDRGGYEQYF
CDR3 DNA: TGTGCCAGCAGTTGGCGGGACAGGGGAGGATACGAGCAGTACTTC

clone size: NA
V gene: TRBV29-1
D gene: NA
J gene: TRBJ2-7
CDR3 protein: CSVRAGLEQYF
CDR3 DNA: TGCAGCGTCCGGGCAGGGCTTGAGCAGTACTTC

clone size: NA
V gene: TRBV19
D gene: TRBD1
J gene: TRBJ1-1
CDR3 protein: CASSNRDRPEAFF
CDR3 DNA: TGTGCCAGTAGTAACCGGGACAGACCTGAAGCTTTCTTT

clone size: NA
V gene: TRBV27
D gene: TRBD2
J gene: TRBJ2-1
CDR3 protein: CASSLSGSSYNEQFF
CDR3 DNA: TGTGCCAGCAGTTTAAGCGGGAGCTCCTACAATGAGCAGTTCTTC

clone size: NA
V gene: TRBV11-3
D gene: NA
J gene: TRBJ2-7
CDR3 protein: CASSLRVDSYEQYF
CDR3 DNA: TGTGCCAGCAGCTTACGGGTAGACTCCTACGAGCAGTACTTC

clone size: NA
V gene: TRBV30
D gene: TRBD1
J gene: TRBJ1-4
CDR3 protein: CAWGAGQGAAGGEKLFF
CDR3 DNA: TGTGCCTGGGGTGCGGGACAGGGGGCGGCAGGTGGTGAAAAACTGTTTTTT

clone size: NA
V gene: TRBV9
D gene: TRBD1
J gene: TRBJ1-2
CDR3 protein: CASTQGTGALYGYTF
CDR3 DNA: TGTGCCAGCACCCAAGGGACAGGGGCTCTCTATGGCTACACCTTC

clone size: NA
V gene: TRBV5-4
D gene: TRBD1
J gene: TRBJ2-3
CDR3 protein: CASSSNRGRTDTQYF
CDR3 DNA: TGTGCCAGCAGCAGTAACAGGGGGCGCACAGATACGCAGTATTTT

clone size: NA
V gene: TRBV28
D gene: TRBD1
J gene: TRBJ1-5
CDR3 protein: CASSPGQGYQPQHF
CDR3 DNA: TGTGCCAGCAGCCCGGGACAGGGTTATCAGCCCCAGCATTTT

clone size: NA
V gene: TRBV5-1
D gene: NA
J gene: TRBJ1-2
CDR3 protein: CASSMTGDGYGYTF
CDR3 DNA: TGCGCCAGCTCCATGACGGGGGACGGCTATGGCTACACCTTC

clone size: NA
V gene: TRBV18
D gene: TRBD1
J gene: TRBJ1-2
CDR3 protein: CASSPLDRDGYTF
CDR3 DNA: TGTGCCAGCTCACCACTTGACAGGGATGGCTACACCTTC

clone size: NA
V gene: TRBV28
D gene: TRBD1
J gene: TRBJ1-2
CDR3 protein: CASSLIRRTGGPDYGYTF
CDR3 DNA: TGTGCCAGCAGTTTAATCCGCCGGACAGGGGGCCCCGATTATGGCTACACCTTC